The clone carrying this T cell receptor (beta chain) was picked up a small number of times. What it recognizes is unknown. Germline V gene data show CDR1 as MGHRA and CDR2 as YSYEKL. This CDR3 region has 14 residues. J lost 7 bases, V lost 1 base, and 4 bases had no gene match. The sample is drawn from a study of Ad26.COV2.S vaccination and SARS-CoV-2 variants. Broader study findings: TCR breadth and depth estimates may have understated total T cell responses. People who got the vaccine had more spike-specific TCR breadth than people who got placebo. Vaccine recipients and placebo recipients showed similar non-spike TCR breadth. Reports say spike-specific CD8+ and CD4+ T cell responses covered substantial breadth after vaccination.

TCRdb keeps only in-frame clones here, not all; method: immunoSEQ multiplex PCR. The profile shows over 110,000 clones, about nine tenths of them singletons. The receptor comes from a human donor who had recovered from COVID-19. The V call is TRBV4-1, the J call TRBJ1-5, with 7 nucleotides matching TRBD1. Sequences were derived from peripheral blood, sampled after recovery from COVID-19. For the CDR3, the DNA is TGCGCCAGCAGCCAAGGGACAGGCGGCCAGCCCCAGCATTTT. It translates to CASSQGTGGQPQHF.